Listed below are T cell receptor beta chains from one sample, sequenced in a study of blood T cell repertoires in COVID-19. This table comes from immunoSEQ multiplex PCR, and its TCRdb copy is limited to in-frame clones, with some not included. Of 280,000 or so clones in the sample, roughly nine tenths were seen once. Sequenced: PBMCs or T cells enriched from blood (not recorded which). The source of these receptors is a woman between 45 and 60 years old who had been exposed to COVID-19. Both conserved end residues are part of each CDR3. A D gene is named only where the DNA matches it firmly. The size field is filled for only some rows; it gives once, few, many or a size class.

j_call d_call cdr3_length clone_size v_call cdr3_aa cdr3_nt
TRBJ1-1 . 13 . TRBV7-9 CASTGGGNTEAFF TGTGCCAGCACCGGAGGAGGGAACACTGAAGCTTTCTTT
TRBJ2-1 . 15 few TRBV7-2 CASSRGGGARHEQFF TGTGCCAGCAGCCGGGGAGGGGGGGCCCGCCATGAGCAGTTCTTC
TRBJ1-2 . 16 . TRBV9 CASSVEAGGYPYGYTF TGTGCCAGCAGCGTAGAGGCGGGGGGGTATCCCTATGGCTACACCTTC
TRBJ2-7 TRBD2 19 . TRBV4-1 CASSQTNSLAGDRTYEQYF TGCGCCAGCAGCCAAACCAACAGCCTAGCGGGGGATCGAACCTACGAGCAGTACTTC
TRBJ1-6 . 14 . TRBV6-1 CASSQATGNSPLHF TGTGCCAGCAGTCAAGCTACAGGGAATTCACCCCTCCACTTT
TRBJ2-1 . 15 . TRBV5-1 CASRMAGTEHNEQFF TGCGCCAGCAGAATGGCCGGGACTGAACACAATGAGCAGTTCTTC
TRBJ1-3 . 13 . TRBV11-2 CASSFQFGNTIYF TGTGCCAGCAGCTTTCAATTTGGAAACACCATATATTTT
TRBJ2-3 TRBD1 16 . TRBV18 CASSPTTGAGGYTQYF TGTGCCAGCTCACCAACGACAGGGGCCGGAGGGTATACGCAGTATTTT
TRBJ2-7 TRBD1 14 . TRBV28 CASSDRGQSYEQYF TGTGCCAGCAGCGACAGGGGGCAATCCTACGAGCAGTACTTC
TRBJ2-7 . 13 few TRBV7-8 CASSLSEAYEQYF TGTGCCAGCAGCTTAAGTGAGGCGTACGAGCAGTACTTC
TRBJ1-6 . 12 . TRBV19 CASSIENSPLHF TGTGCCAGTAGTATTGAGAATTCACCCCTCCACTTT
TRBJ1-1 . 13 . TRBV10-3 CAISDREVTEAFF TGTGCCATCAGTGACAGGGAGGTCACTGAAGCTTTCTTT
TRBJ2-5 TRBD1 15 . TRBV18 CASSPTTGGQETQYF TGTGCCAGCTCACCAACAACAGGGGGACAAGAGACCCAGTACTTC
TRBJ2-7 TRBD1 15 . TRBV2 CASREATGGTYEQYF TGTGCCAGCAGGGAAGCGACAGGGGGAACCTACGAGCAGTACTTC
TRBJ2-3 TRBD2 15 . TRBV24-1 CATKGAGARTDTQYF TGTGCCACGAAAGGAGCGGGGGCTCGCACAGATACGCAGTATTTT
TRBJ2-3 TRBD2 14 once TRBV30 CASGGGVGTDTQYF TGTGCCTCGGGCGGGGGGGTCGGCACAGATACGCAGTATTTT
TRBJ2-2 . 13 . TRBV5-4 CASGSTNTGELFF TGTGCCAGCGGGAGTACGAACACCGGGGAGCTGTTTTTT
TRBJ2-3 . 15 . TRBV18 CASSPRDTDTDTQYF TGTGCCAGCTCACCCCGGGACACAGACACAGATACGCAGTATTTT
TRBJ2-1 TRBD2 17 . TRBV28 CASSRPLSSGRGNEQFF TGTGCCAGCAGTCGTCCCCTCTCCAGCGGGAGGGGGAATGAGCAGTTCTTC
TRBJ1-5 . 17 . TRBV4-1 CASSQDRAFGASEPQHF TGCGCCAGCAGCCAAGATCGGGCGTTTGGGGCCTCAGAGCCCCAGCATTTT
TRBJ1-5 . 15 . TRBV28 CASSATDKGNQPQHF TGTGCCAGCAGTGCGACCGACAAAGGCAATCAGCCCCAGCATTTT
TRBJ1-3 . 16 . TRBV7-2 CASSSLLGGPKNTIYF TGTGCCAGCAGCAGTTTGTTGGGGGGGCCGAAAAACACCATATATTTT
TRBJ1-4 TRBD1 15 . TRBV7-9 CASSPGQGAREKLFF TGTGCCAGCAGCCCGGGCCAGGGGGCGCGGGAAAAACTGTTTTTT
TRBJ2-3 TRBD1 15 few TRBV15 CATSRDSGGADTQYF TGTGCCACCAGCAGAGACTCAGGGGGCGCAGATACGCAGTATTTT
TRBJ2-2 TRBD2 14 . TRBV5-1 CASSPGLGVGELFF TGCGCCAGCAGCCCCGGACTAGGGGTCGGGGAGCTGTTTTTT
TRBJ2-5 . 15 . TRBV7-6 CASSSTLPTQETQYF TGTGCCAGCAGCTCAACCCTCCCCACTCAAGAGACCCAGTACTTC
TRBJ2-7 TRBD1 15 . TRBV5-1 CASSPEGTASYEQYF TGCGCCAGCAGCCCGGAAGGGACAGCCTCCTACGAGCAGTACTTC
TRBJ2-5 TRBD1 17 . TRBV24-1 CATSDSGGQGYQETQYF TGTGCCACCAGTGATTCAGGGGGCCAGGGGTACCAAGAGACCCAGTACTTC
TRBJ1-5 TRBD1 20 . TRBV4-1 CASSQDPPGRQGFANQPQHF TGCGCCAGCAGCCAAGATCCTCCAGGGAGACAGGGTTTCGCGAATCAGCCCCAGCATTTT
TRBJ1-5 . 15 . TRBV6-5 CASGQRDSINQPQHF TGTGCCAGCGGGCAACGGGACTCCATCAATCAGCCCCAGCATTTT
TRBJ2-5 . 16 . TRBV11-2 CASSSQMGGLIGTQYF TGTGCCAGCAGCTCTCAGATGGGGGGGCTTATCGGGACCCAGTACTTC
TRBJ2-3 . 14 . TRBV6-1 CASSEVGFLDTQYF TGTGCCAGCAGTGAAGTCGGGTTTTTGGATACGCAGTATTTT
TRBJ2-7 . 14 . TRBV5-4 CASSPQGLGNEQYF TGTGCCAGCAGCCCACAGGGCCTGGGGAACGAGCAGTACTTC
TRBJ1-4 . 16 . TRBV7-6 CASSSSPGGVGEKLFF TGTGCCAGCAGTTCCTCCCCCGGGGGGGTTGGAGAAAAACTGTTTTTT
TRBJ2-7 TRBD2 17 . TRBV28 CASSGGLAGGRTYEQYF TGTGCCAGCAGTGGAGGACTAGCGGGGGGGCGGACCTACGAGCAGTACTTC
TRBJ1-4 . 16 . TRBV11-2 CASSLDGGSTNEKLFF TGTGCCAGCAGCTTAGACGGGGGATCAACTAATGAAAAACTGTTTTTT
TRBJ2-7 . 12 . TRBV7-8 CASSPRVYEQYF TGTGCCAGCAGCCCCAGGGTCTACGAGCAGTACTTC
TRBJ2-3 TRBD2 18 . TRBV19 CASSIGSGTSGMGDTQYF TGTGCCAGTAGTATAGGCTCCGGTACTAGCGGGATGGGGGATACGCAGTATTTT
TRBJ2-7 . 13 once TRBV18 CASSPGIDGGQYF TGTGCCAGCTCACCCGGGATTGACGGGGGGCAGTACTTC
TRBJ2-7 TRBD1 13 once TRBV7-8 CASSGGTGYEQYF TGTGCCAGCAGCGGGGGGACAGGCTACGAGCAGTACTTC
TRBJ1-1 TRBD1 16 . TRBV7-6 CASSLEGDSPTTEAFF TGTGCCAGCAGCTTAGAGGGGGACAGCCCCACCACTGAAGCTTTCTTT
TRBJ1-2 . 15 once TRBV7-8 CASSLFPQGNYGYTF TGTGCCAGCAGCCTTTTTCCACAGGGCAACTATGGCTACACCTTC
TRBJ2-5 TRBD1 13 . TRBV7-2 CASSLVGQGPQYF TGTGCCAGCAGCTTAGTGGGACAGGGGCCCCAGTACTTC
TRBJ1-4 TRBD1 15 . TRBV7-8 CASSLTGPRAEKLFF TGTGCCAGCAGCTTGACAGGGCCCCGGGCGGAAAAACTGTTTTTT
TRBJ2-3 TRBD2 14 . TRBV4-1 CASSQSTSGDTQYF TGCGCCAGCAGCCAATCTACTAGCGGAGATACGCAGTATTTT
TRBJ2-7 TRBD2 16 few TRBV9 CASSDPAGEPLNEQYF TGTGCCAGCAGCGATCCAGCGGGGGAACCTCTCAACGAGCAGTACTTC
TRBJ2-7 TRBD1 15 . TRBV7-8 CASSSRQGVFYEQYF TGTGCCAGCAGCTCCAGACAGGGGGTGTTCTACGAGCAGTACTTC
TRBJ2-3 . 15 . TRBV27 CASRPTQRRTDTQYF TGTGCCAGCAGGCCGACCCAGCGCCGCACAGATACGCAGTATTTT
TRBJ1-2 . 14 . TRBV12-5 CASGYWPDNYGYTF TGTGCTAGTGGTTATTGGCCCGATAACTATGGCTACACCTTC
TRBJ1-2 . 15 few TRBV27 CASSSSRQASYGYTF TGTGCCAGCAGTTCATCGCGACAGGCGTCCTATGGCTACACCTTC
TRBJ1-1 TRBD1 12 . TRBV6-5 CASSDRGTVAFF TGTGCCAGCAGCGACAGGGGGACAGTGGCTTTCTTT
TRBJ1-1 . 11 . TRBV6-5 CASLSNTEAFF TGTGCCAGCCTCTCGAACACTGAAGCTTTCTTT
TRBJ2-1 TRBD2 14 few TRBV6-4 CASSEGGIYNEQFF TGTGCCAGCAGTGAGGGGGGGATCTACAATGAGCAGTTCTTC
TRBJ1-1 TRBD1 16 . TRBV5-4 CASSGRFGTGGTEAFF TGTGCCAGCAGCGGGAGGTTCGGGACAGGGGGCACTGAAGCTTTCTTT
TRBJ1-2 . 13 . TRBV12-3/TRBV12-4 CASRNQGNYGYTF TGTGCCAGCAGGAATCAGGGGAACTATGGCTACACCTTC
TRBJ2-3 . 16 once TRBV5-1 CASSSRTGGSTDTQYF TGCGCCAGCAGCTCAAGGACAGGAGGGAGCACAGATACGCAGTATTTT
TRBJ2-7 . 14 . TRBV5-1 CASSLGATRNEQYF TGCGCCAGCAGCTTGGGGGCCACAAGGAACGAGCAGTACTTC
TRBJ1-4 . 16 . TRBV30 CAWSVLGARYNEKLFF TGTGCCTGGAGTGTATTGGGGGCGCGTTATAATGAAAAACTGTTTTTT
TRBJ1-2 TRBD1 13 . TRBV10-3 CAISGQGAYGYTF TGTGCCATCAGTGGACAGGGGGCCTATGGCTACACCTTC